A single sample is the source of the 22 T cell receptor beta chains below, sequenced in a study of cytomegalovirus exposure and HLA in healthy donors. 13 Jbeta primers and 60 Vbeta primers were used for the PCR. Method: immunoSEQ multiplex PCR; TCRdb's copy keeps in-frame clones and lacks some. The sample has about 160,000 clones, 60% to 85% seen once. Sequencing used PBMCs. The receptors here all came from a man aged 25 to 40 in good health and CMV-seropositive.

The chain combines TRBV5-1 with TRBJ2-2; D is perhaps TRBD1 (5 bases). Germline V gives CDR1 SGHRS, CDR2 YFSETQ. Trimming cost V 0 bases and J 4 bases, with 10 bases left between them. There are 15 residues in the CDR3. The CDR3 here is CASSLEGAATGELFF. The CDR3 bases are TGCGCCAGCAGCTTGGAAGGGGCCGCCACCGGGGAGCTGTTTTTT.

This clone occurred once. V usage is TRBV10-3 and J usage is TRBJ2-7; D gene uncertain. V gave up 4 bases and J gave up 0 bases, with 13 bases separating them. CDR3 length: 15 amino acids. CDR1 and CDR2 (germline): ENHRY, SYGVKD. CDR3 region: CAISGFQVSSYEQYF. As DNA, the CDR3 is TGTGCCATCAGTGGTTTTCAGGTTAGCTCCTACGAGCAGTACTTC.

The chain joins TRBV5-1 to TRBJ2-1; 12 positions match TRBD2. V was pared by 3 bases and J by 6 bases, with 1 base of the junction left unmatched. Germline loops: CDR1 SGHRS, CDR2 YFSETQ. The CDR3 consists of 14 residues. As DNA, the CDR3 is TGCGCCAGCAGCTCTAGCGGGGGGGCCAATGAGCAGTTCTTC. It is translated as CASSSSGGANEQFF.

This chain links TRBV19 with TRBJ2-3; D gene uncertain. This CDR3 comprises 12 residues. The V and J ends lost 4 bases and 2 bases respectively, with 4 bases between them. CDR1 is LNHDA and CDR2 is SQIVND in the germline V gene (reference sequence). The CDR3 protein is CASSTYTDTQYF. DNA for the CDR3: TGTGCCAGTAGTACTTACACAGATACGCAGTATTTT.

The chain has TRBV6-5 and TRBJ1-4; D is unclear. Germline CDR1 is MNHEY and CDR2 is SVGAGI. Trimming pared 2 bases from V and 8 bases from J, leaving 18 bases between. The CDR3 is 16 residues long. In DNA, the CDR3 is TGTGCCAGCAGTTACGCAATACTCAAAGCAGGAGAAAAACTGTTTTTT. As protein: CASSYAILKAGEKLFF.

J is TRBJ2-7 and V is TRBV7-6, with TRBD2 matching over 12 bases. CDR3 length: 15 residues. Per the germline V gene, CDR1 is SGHVS and CDR2 is FNYEAQ. After removal of 6 bases from V and 1 base from J, the junction contained 4 bases not matched to a gene. DNA of the CDR3: TGTGCCAGCAGTTCAACTAGCGGGGGGTCCTACGAGCAGTACTTC. Translation: CASSSTSGGSYEQYF.

The chain has TRBV2 and TRBJ1-1, with TRBD1 identical over 7 bases. Germline CDR1 is SNHLY and CDR2 is FYNNEI. The CDR3 loop spans 14 amino acids. The J segment lost 4 bases and the V segment lost 4 bases, leaving 6 bases of the junction unmatched. The CDR3 spells CASSGGGIGTEAFF. Written as DNA, the CDR3 is TGTGCCAGCAGTGGAGGGGGCATCGGCACTGAAGCTTTCTTT.

CDR3 nucleotides: TGTGCCAGCAGGAGGGAGACCCAGTACTTC. It codes for CASRRETQYF. J is TRBJ2-5 and V is TRBV2; D gene uncertain. From germline, CDR1 is SNHLY and CDR2 FYNNEI. Trimming cost V 6 bases and J 5 bases, with 4 bases left between them. This CDR3 spans 10 amino acids.

V usage is TRBV9 and J usage is TRBJ1-1, with D maybe TRBD1 (5 bases). V was pared by 3 bases and J by 5 bases, with 26 bases between. Germline loops: CDR1 SGDLS, CDR2 YYNGEE. This CDR3 is built from 18 residues. The CDR3 coding sequence is TGTGCCAGCAGCGCAAACCTACCCTCGGGAGGGGCGTTGACTGAAGCTTTCTTT. Its protein product is CASSANLPSGGALTEAFF.

CDR3 amino acids: CASSILTRGTSEKLFF. As DNA, the CDR3 is TGTGCCAGTAGTATCCTAACAAGGGGGACCAGCGAAAAACTGTTTTTT. The chain carries TRBV19 and TRBJ1-4; D might be TRBD1 (6 bases). Germline lookup yields CDR1 LNHDA and CDR2 SQIVND (reference sequence). V gave up 3 bases and J gave up 8 bases, with 19 bases separating them. The CDR3 runs 16 residues.

J is TRBJ2-7 and V is TRBV19; D gene uncertain. Trimming left V 6 bases short and J 2 bases short, with 11 bases between. CDR1 is LNHDA and CDR2 is SQIVND in the germline V gene (reference sequence). The CDR3 extends over 13 amino acids. CDR3 protein: CASSVAVAYEQYF. DNA of the CDR3: TGTGCCAGTAGCGTAGCTGTCGCCTACGAGCAGTACTTC.

The chain combines TRBV19 with TRBJ2-1; 9 bases are a match to TRBD2. The germline V gene encodes CDR1 LNHDA and CDR2 SQIVND (reference sequence). There are 15 residues in the CDR3. J was trimmed by 7 bases and V by 4 bases; bases with no gene match: 8. CDR3 loop: CASSTLAGGLNEQFF. As DNA, the CDR3 is TGTGCCAGTAGTACACTAGCGGGTGGGCTTAATGAGCAGTTCTTC.

The chain joins TRBV28 to TRBJ1-5; 10 bases are shared with TRBD1. The CDR3 spans 14 residues. Per germline, CDR1 MDHEN and CDR2 SYDVKM. V gave up 7 bases and J gave up 6 bases; unmatched junction bases: 6. This CDR3 reads CASTTGGDFQPQHF. CDR3 sequence (DNA): TGTGCCAGCACGACAGGGGGCGATTTTCAGCCCCAGCATTTT.

The chain has TRBV6-1 and TRBJ1-2; 8 bases match TRBD1. CDR3 length: 15 amino acids. Germline CDR1 reads MNHNS; CDR2 reads SASEGT. Trimming cost V 1 base and J 4 bases; bases outside gene matches: 5. The CDR3, as DNA: TGTGCCAGCAGTGAAGGGACAGGGAACGGCTATGGCTACACCTTC. This gives the protein CASSEGTGNGYGYTF.

J is TRBJ2-1 and V is TRBV7-3; no definite D call. The CDR3 is 13 amino acids. Trimming took off 0 bases at V and 8 bases at J, with 8 bases between the two ends. Germline assignment: CDR1 SGHTA and CDR2 FQGTGA. CDR3 sequence: CASSLTDRDEQFF. The CDR3 bases are TGTGCCAGCAGCTTAACAGATCGGGATGAGCAGTTCTTC. The complete variable domain, with remaining parts taken from reference TRBV7-3 and TRBJ2-1, reads GAGVSQTPSNKVTEKGKYVELRCDPISGHTALYWYRQSLGQGPEFLIYFQGTGAADDSGLPNDRFFAVRPEGSVSTLKIQRTERGDSAVYLCASSLTDRDEQFFGPGTRLTVL.

This sequence joins TRBV7-9 and TRBJ1-5; a weak D match, TRBD1 (5 bases). Trimming cost V 3 bases and J 7 bases, with 10 bases left between them. In germline, CDR1 is SEHNR, CDR2 FQNEAQ (reference sequence). This CDR3 comprises 13 residues. CDR3 sequence reads: CASSFGGDQPQHF. CDR3 coding DNA: TGTGCCAGCAGCTTCGGAGGGGACCAGCCCCAGCATTTT.

This clone was observed a single time. The rearrangement joins TRBV25-1 to TRBJ2-1; D possibly corresponds to TRBD1 (6 bases). From germline, CDR1 is MGHDK and CDR2 SYGVNS. Trimming shortened V by 2 bases and J by 2 bases, and 7 bases separated the two germline ends. The CDR3 has 14 amino acids. This CDR3 is CASSETGTYNEQFF. In DNA form, the CDR3 reads TGTGCCAGCAGTGAAACAGGGACCTACAATGAGCAGTTCTTC.

To note about this clone: This sample includes further DNA sequences coding for the same CDR3. The chain has TRBV6-1 and TRBJ1-5, with D possibly matching TRBD1 (6 bases). The CDR3 runs to 12 residues. Trimming pared 8 bases from V and 4 bases from J, leaving 9 bases between. The germline gives CDR1 MNHNS, CDR2 SASEGT. CDR3 loop: CASLRGNQPQHF. The DNA for the CDR3 is TGTGCCAGCCTCAGGGGTAATCAGCCCCAGCATTTT.

The chain recombines TRBV6-1 with TRBJ1-5; tentatively, D is TRBD1 (5 bases). CDR1 MNHNS and CDR2 SASEGT come from the germline V gene. The CDR3 extends over 13 amino acids. V was cut by 10 bases and J by 4 bases, with 14 bases left in between. The CDR3 reads CATSMGGNQPQHF. The CDR3 region has the DNA TGTGCCACTTCAATGGGGGGGAATCAGCCCCAGCATTTT.

The V and J genes are TRBV5-6 and TRBJ2-7, with 7 nucleotides matching TRBD1. Germline V lookup: CDR1 SGHDT, CDR2 YYEEEE. V lost 2 bases, J lost 2 bases, and 1 base stayed unmatched. CDR3 length equals 13 residues. The CDR3 nucleotides are TGTGCCAGCAGCTTTCAGGGGGCCTACGAGCAGTACTTC. Translated: CASSFQGAYEQYF.

The genes are TRBV7-2 and TRBJ2-5; tentatively, D is TRBD1 (6 bases). Trimming removed 3 bases from V and 0 bases from J, with 8 bases in between. Germline V gene sequence: CDR1 SGHTA, CDR2 FQGNSA. This CDR3 is 14 amino acids long. CDR3 residues: CASSFTGYQETQYF. The CDR3 bases are TGTGCCAGCAGCTTCACAGGGTACCAAGAGACCCAGTACTTC.

The CDR3 loop is CASSTQGSGNTIYF. The CDR3 DNA is TGTGCCAGCAGTACACAGGGGTCGGGAAACACCATATATTTT. This chain links TRBV6-5 with TRBJ1-3; TRBD1 agrees at 7 bases. Germline V gene data show CDR1 as MNHEY and CDR2 as SVGAGI. V dropped 5 bases and J dropped 4; count of bases not matched to a gene: 5. This CDR3 has 14 amino acids.